This TCR beta chain was captured in a study of human T cells and chemical hapten exposure. TCRdb used MiXCR to reprocess the RACE reads, holding one entry per CDR3 protein. The data show approximately 400,000 distinct CDR3 sequences, approximately 4.4% seen once. The CDR3 consists of 15 residues. Germline CDR1 is SGHAT and CDR2 is FQNNGV. The V and J ends lost 3 bases and 0 bases, in that order; junction bases with no gene match: 1. In its sample, this clonotype was seen many times. The antigen is undetermined. The time point here: patch test 1, 2 weeks after DPC sensitization. The treatment denotes: therapeutic diphenylcyclopropenone sensitization with weekly scalp DPC. Participating donors were patients with alopecia, aged 18 to 70 years, considered appropriate candidates for DPC. General study points: Against controls, expanded TCRs gave rise to significantly more large CDR3 similarity clusters.

This clonotype was sampled from a woman aged 50 to 65 with alopecia areata. Some clones in this sample may be carry-over from other donors' samples. The starting material was whole blood, obtained in connection with sensitization to the hapten diphenylcyclopropenone (DPC). The V gene is TRBV11-2, the J gene TRBJ1-5, with TRBD1 matching over 8 bases. This CDR3 reads CASSLGQASNQPQHF. The CDR3 DNA reads TGTGCCAGCAGCTTGGGACAGGCTAGCAATCAGCCCCAGCATTTT.